Listed here are 14 T cell receptor beta chains from one sample, sequenced in a study of T cells in Graves' hyperthyroidism and ophthalmopathy. Amplification of TCR beta CDR3 regions was performed using RNA transcripts as template. HTBI primers drove first-round RT-PCR of the TCR CDR3. TCRdb reprocessed the multiplex PCR reads via MiXCR and lists one record per CDR3 protein. The repertoire includes about 290,000 distinct CDR3 sequences, roughly 19% of them detected once, and 35% to 40% sits in the top ten. The specimen was blood. The source is a middle-aged man with Graves' ophthalmopathy.

This clonotype occurred many times. The chain joins TRBV11-1 to TRBJ1-1; D may be TRBD1 (5 bases). The germline V gene has CDR1 SGHAT and CDR2 FQDESV (reference sequence). V was shortened by 1 base and J by 2 bases, with 8 bases between the two germline ends. The CDR3 runs to 14 residues. CDR3 nucleotides: TGTGCCAGCAGCTTAGGCAGGGTCAACACTGAAGCTTTCTTT. Its protein product is CASSLGRVNTEAFF.

A few counts support this clonotype. The CDR3 here is CASSHDSGASPAKNIQYF. As DNA, the CDR3 is TGTGCCAGCAGCCACGATAGCGGGGCCTCTCCCGCCAAAAACATTCAGTACTTC. V is TRBV3-1 and J is TRBJ2-4; 8 positions agree with TRBD2. The germline V gene encodes CDR1 LGHDT and CDR2 YNNKEL (reference sequence). The CDR3 has 18 amino acids. J gave up 1 base and V 3 bases, and 11 bases lay outside the gene matches.

This clonotype was recorded many times. The chain joins TRBV6-1 to TRBJ2-7; D gene unclear. V dropped 4 bases and J dropped 1 base, with 14 bases sitting between them. The CDR3 consists of 15 residues. CDR1 MNHNS and CDR2 SASEGT come from the germline V gene. CDR3 bases: TGTGCCAGCAGTGGCCGTAGGACCGGATCCTACGAGCAGTACTTC. Protein sequence: CASSGRRTGSYEQYF.

This clonotype was seen many times. V gene TRBV7-2 combines with J gene TRBJ2-2, with TRBD2 identical over 13 bases. The germline CDR1 and CDR2 sequences are SGHTA and FQGNSA. V was clipped by 6 bases and J by 4 bases; unmatched bases: 5. The CDR3 sequence is 16 residues long. For the CDR3, the DNA is TGTGCCAGCAGATCGGGACTAGCGGGACGCACCGGGGAGCTGTTTTTT. Encoded protein: CASRSGLAGRTGELFF.

The table lists this clonotype with many counts. The CDR3 here is CSGGLAGAVNEQFF. The CDR3 coding sequence is TGCAGCGGGGGACTAGCGGGAGCGGTGAATGAGCAGTTCTTC. The chain is built from TRBV29-1 and TRBJ2-1, with 14 nucleotides matching TRBD2. Trimming cost V 7 bases and J 7 bases; bases outside gene matches: 6. Germline CDR1 SQVTM, CDR2 ANQGSEA. The CDR3 sequence is 14 residues long.

This clonotype appeared many times. This sequence joins TRBV20-1 and TRBJ2-7, with D possibly TRBD2 on 6 matching bases. V was clipped by 1 base and J by 5 bases, with 9 bases between them. The CDR3 is 12 amino acids. In germline, CDR1 is DFQATT, CDR2 SNEGSKA (reference sequence). DNA of the CDR3: TGCAGTGCTAGAGGAGGGAGGAACGAGCAGTACTTC. Protein product: CSARGGRNEQYF.

The chain recombines TRBV7-3 with TRBJ2-5; the D is unclear. Looked up from germline, CDR1 is SGHTA and CDR2 is FQGTGA. The CDR3 loop spans 13 amino acids. Between the trimmed V and J ends, which lost 0 bases and 3 bases, there was a span of 5 bases. The CDR3 region is CASSLTIKETQYF. CDR3 DNA: TGTGCCAGCAGCTTAACAATCAAAGAGACCCAGTACTTC. The whole variable domain, remainder taken from reference TRBV7-3 and TRBJ2-5, is GAGVSQTPSNKVTEKGKYVELRCDPISGHTALYWYRQSLGQGPEFLIYFQGTGAADDSGLPNDRFFAVRPEGSVSTLKIQRTERGDSAVYLCASSLTIKETQYFGPGTRLLVL.

The chain employs TRBV19 and TRBJ1-5; 10 bases are a match to TRBD1. The CDR3 spans 15 residues. Germline V gene sequence: CDR1 LNHDA, CDR2 SQIVND (reference sequence). V lost 5 bases to trimming and J lost 1 base; unmatched junction nucleotides: 2. CDR3 in DNA: TGTGCCAGTAGTTTGGACAGGGGGAGCAATCAGCCCCAGCATTTT. Amino acid sequence: CASSLDRGSNQPQHF.

V and J are TRBV29-1 and TRBJ1-6; the match to TRBD1 covers 10 bases. Germline-derived CDR1 and CDR2 are SQVTM and ANQGSEA. Losses at the gene ends were 6 bases for V and 8 bases for J; bases not matched to a gene: 4. This CDR3 has 13 residues. CDR3 in amino acids: CSVATGGDSPLHF. CDR3 DNA: TGCAGCGTAGCGACAGGGGGCGATTCACCCCTCCACTTT.

For the CDR3, the DNA is TGTGCCAGCAGCAGGGCCGGGGCCACAGATACGCAGTATTTT. Its translation: CASSRAGATDTQYF. This chain connects TRBV3-1 to TRBJ2-3; D may correspond to TRBD1 or TRBD2 (5 bases each). The V gene's germline CDR1 is LGHDT and CDR2 YNNKEL (reference sequence). CDR3 length: 14 residues. V was cut by 5 bases and J by 2 bases, with 11 bases left in between.

Ten or more counts support this clonotype. This chain uses TRBV20-1 with TRBJ2-1; 10 bases are shared with TRBD2. The V and J ends lost 6 bases and 7 bases, in that order; junction bases with no gene match: 12. The CDR3 spans 15 residues. Germline CDR1 is DFQATT and CDR2 is SNEGSKA (reference sequence). CDR3 amino acids: CSARPGTSVGNEQFF. CDR3 coding DNA: TGCAGTGCCAGACCCGGGACTAGCGTAGGGAATGAGCAGTTCTTC.

This clonotype was counted a few times. The chain recombines TRBV6-1 with TRBJ1-5; D might be TRBD1 (6 bases). The CDR3 has 12 residues. The germline CDR1 and CDR2 sequences are MNHNS and SASEGT. The V end lost 8 bases, the J end lost 4 bases, and 9 bases lay between the germline ends. The CDR3 nucleotides read TGTGCCAGCCGGACAGCTAATCAGCCCCAGCATTTT. It specifies CASRTANQPQHF.

This chain links TRBV20-1 with TRBJ1-2; D possibly corresponds to TRBD1 (5 bases). The CDR3 length is 13 residues. V dropped 3 bases and J dropped 0 bases, with 8 bases sitting between them. Germline CDR1 is DFQATT and CDR2 is SNEGSKA (reference sequence). Here the CDR3 reads CSARGGANYGYTF. Written as DNA, the CDR3 is TGCAGTGCTAGGGGGGGAGCTAACTATGGCTACACCTTC.

This clonotype showed up just a few times. The chain joins TRBV20-1 to TRBJ1-5; no firm D call. Trimming cost V 0 bases and J 6 bases, with 12 bases left between them. Per germline, CDR1 DFQATT and CDR2 SNEGSKA (reference sequence). CDR3 size: 14 residues. The CDR3 reads CSARDGPSGQPQHF. CDR3 nucleotide sequence: TGCAGTGCTAGAGACGGGCCGAGCGGTCAGCCCCAGCATTTT.